Listed below are T cell receptor beta chains from one sample, sequenced in a study of OX40 agonist ivuxolimab in advanced cancers. Here immunoSEQ multiplex PCR was the method, and the copy in TCRdb shows in-frame clones only, minus some. Of about 67,000 clones detected, over 80% appear once; the ten largest clones hold 4%. The sample consisted of CD4+ or CD8+ T cells sorted from blood, taken in a trial of the OX40 agonist ivuxolimab. Source of these receptors: an adult with an advanced solid tumor such as melanoma, head and neck, liver or kidney cancer. Both conserved end residues are part of each CDR3. Fields, in order: clone size, J gene, V gene, D gene, CDR3 protein, CDR3 DNA. D genes are given only for firm matches. Not every row has a clone size; where given, it reads once, few, many or a size class.

size: -; J: TRBJ2-7; V: TRBV7-9; D: -; CDR3: CASSWRDSYRGEQYF; DNA: TGTGCCAGCAGCTGGCGGGACAGCTATCGTGGCGAGCAGTACTTC
size: -; J: TRBJ1-1; V: TRBV9; D: TRBD1; CDR3: CASSVEGQGNTEAFF; DNA: TGTGCCAGCAGCGTAGAGGGACAGGGGAACACTGAAGCTTTCTTT
size: few; J: TRBJ1-2; V: TRBV5-8; D: -; CDR3: CASSSTGSQGYGYTF; DNA: TGTGCCAGCAGCTCTACAGGCAGCCAGGGCTATGGCTACACCTTC
size: -; J: TRBJ2-1; V: TRBV5-1; D: TRBD2; CDR3: CASTGLAGGPNNEQFF; DNA: TGCGCCAGCACCGGACTAGCGGGAGGTCCCAACAATGAGCAGTTCTTC
size: once; J: TRBJ2-1; V: TRBV2; D: TRBD2; CDR3: CASSETSGGLDEQFF; DNA: TGTGCCAGCAGCGAAACTAGCGGGGGGCTCGATGAGCAGTTCTTC
size: few; J: TRBJ2-2; V: TRBV27; D: TRBD2; CDR3: CASSLSGLAGGYTGELFF; DNA: TGTGCCAGCAGTTTATCGGGGCTAGCGGGAGGGTACACCGGGGAGCTGTTTTTT
size: -; J: TRBJ1-1; V: TRBV7-2; D: -; CDR3: CASSLGRAIGTEAFF; DNA: TGTGCCAGCAGCTTAGGTAGGGCCATTGGCACTGAAGCTTTCTTT
size: -; J: TRBJ1-1; V: TRBV27; D: TRBD1; CDR3: CASSWGQGNTEAFF; DNA: TGTGCCAGCAGTTGGGGACAGGGCAACACTGAAGCTTTCTTT
size: -; J: TRBJ2-7; V: TRBV30; D: TRBD1; CDR3: CASGTGGLATSYEQYF; DNA: TGTGCGTCCGGGACAGGAGGATTAGCGACCTCCTACGAGCAGTACTTC
size: -; J: TRBJ2-3; V: TRBV29-1; D: -; CDR3: CSVRGTSTDTQYF; DNA: TGCAGCGTAAGGGGGACTAGCACAGATACGCAGTATTTT
size: -; J: TRBJ2-1; V: TRBV28; D: -; CDR3: CASRGGGSSYNEQFF; DNA: TGTGCCAGCAGAGGGGGGGGGAGCTCCTACAATGAGCAGTTCTTC
size: -; J: TRBJ1-1; V: TRBV5-1; D: -; CDR3: CASSLEDPTEAFF; DNA: TGCGCCAGCAGCTTGGAGGACCCCACTGAAGCTTTCTTT
size: -; J: TRBJ1-1; V: TRBV27; D: TRBD1; CDR3: CASRQGDWGTEAFF; DNA: TGTGCCAGCAGGCAGGGGGATTGGGGCACTGAAGCTTTCTTT
size: -; J: TRBJ2-3; V: TRBV30; D: -; CDR3: CAWSVGSASTDTQYF; DNA: TGTGCCTGGAGTGTAGGCAGCGCTAGCACAGATACGCAGTATTTT
size: -; J: TRBJ2-3; V: TRBV7-2; D: TRBD1; CDR3: CASSFRQNRGYTDTQYF; DNA: TGTGCCAGCAGCTTCCGTCAAAACAGGGGGTATACAGATACGCAGTATTTT
size: once; J: TRBJ2-1; V: TRBV6-5; D: TRBD2; CDR3: CASSYQRGNYEQFF; DNA: TGTGCCAGCAGTTACCAGCGGGGGAACTATGAGCAGTTCTTC
size: once; J: TRBJ2-1; V: TRBV11-3; D: TRBD2; CDR3: CASSPGTSGTISYNEQFF; DNA: TGTGCCAGCAGCCCAGGGACTAGCGGGACCATATCCTACAATGAGCAGTTCTTC
size: -; J: TRBJ1-5; V: TRBV25-1; D: -; CDR3: CASSDPDGQPQHF; DNA: TGTGCCAGCAGTGACCCTGACGGGCAGCCCCAGCATTTT
size: -; J: TRBJ2-2; V: TRBV5-1; D: -; CDR3: CASSVDGTGELFF; DNA: TGCGCCAGCAGTGTTGACGGAACCGGGGAGCTGTTTTTT
size: -; J: TRBJ1-3; V: TRBV6-1; D: TRBD1; CDR3: CASTRGTVNTIYF; DNA: TGTGCCAGCACCCGCGGGACAGTAAACACCATATATTTT
size: -; J: TRBJ2-1; V: TRBV4-1; D: -; CDR3: CASSQAGGARPYNEQFF; DNA: TGCGCCAGCAGCCAAGCCGGCGGAGCGCGCCCCTACAATGAGCAGTTCTTC
size: -; J: TRBJ2-7; V: TRBV28; D: -; CDR3: CASRGRVYEQYF; DNA: TGTGCCAGCAGGGGACGGGTCTACGAGCAGTACTTC
size: -; J: TRBJ2-7; V: TRBV4-2; D: -; CDR3: CASSLQGVAAKQYF; DNA: TGTGCCAGCAGCTTACAAGGGGTAGCGGCCAAGCAGTACTTC
size: -; J: TRBJ1-3; V: TRBV6-5; D: -; CDR3: CASRGTGSGNTIYF; DNA: TGTGCCAGCAGAGGCACAGGGTCTGGAAACACCATATATTTT
size: -; J: TRBJ2-3; V: TRBV7-6; D: -; CDR3: CASSPSGDTQYF; DNA: TGTGCCAGCAGCCCATCGGGGGATACGCAGTATTTT
size: -; J: TRBJ1-5; V: TRBV2; D: -; CDR3: CASSLGPWGNQPQHF; DNA: TGTGCCAGCAGTCTGGGGCCATGGGGGAATCAGCCCCAGCATTTT